The present T cell receptor beta chain was sequenced within a study of blood T cell repertoires in COVID-19. CDR3 length: 13 residues. Deletions cut 7 bases from V and 5 bases from J, with 14 bases between. From germline, CDR1 is SNHLY and CDR2 FYNNEI. Sequenced by immunoSEQ multiplex PCR; TCRdb stores in-frame clones only, minus some. Of tens of thousands of clones in the sample, 65% to 90% were seen once. Sequenced input: peripheral blood. This sequence originates from a man in his sixties with acute or convalescent COVID-19. The V call is TRBV2, the J call TRBJ2-5; maybe TRBD1 (6 bases). CDR3 sequence (DNA): TGTGCCAGCAAAGTTGGACAGACGGAGACCCAGTACTTC. This codes for CASKVGQTETQYF.